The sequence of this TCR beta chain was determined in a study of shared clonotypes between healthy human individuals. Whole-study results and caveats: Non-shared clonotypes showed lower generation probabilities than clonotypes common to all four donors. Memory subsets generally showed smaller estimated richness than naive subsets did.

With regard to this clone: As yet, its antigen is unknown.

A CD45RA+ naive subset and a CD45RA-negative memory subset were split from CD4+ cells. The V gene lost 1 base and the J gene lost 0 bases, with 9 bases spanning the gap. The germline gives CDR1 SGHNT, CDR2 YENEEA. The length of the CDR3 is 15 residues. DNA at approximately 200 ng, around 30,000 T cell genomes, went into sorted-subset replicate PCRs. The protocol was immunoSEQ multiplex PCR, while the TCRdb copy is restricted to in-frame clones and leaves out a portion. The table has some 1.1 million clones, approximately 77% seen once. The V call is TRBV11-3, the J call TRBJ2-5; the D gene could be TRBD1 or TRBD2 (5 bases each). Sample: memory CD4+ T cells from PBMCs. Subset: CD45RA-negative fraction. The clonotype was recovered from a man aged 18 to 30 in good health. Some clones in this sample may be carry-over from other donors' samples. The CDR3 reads CASSLGGADQETQYF. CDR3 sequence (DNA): TGTGCCAGCAGCTTAGGAGGGGCGGACCAAGAGACCCAGTACTTC.